Listed below are T cell receptor beta chains from one sample, sequenced in a study of HIV-infected patients and healthy controls. MiXCR, applied by TCRdb to the 5' RACE reads, yields one record per CDR3 protein. The sample has around 18,000 distinct CDR3 sequences, about 15% seen once. Sequencing was carried out using CD8+ T cells from blood. The receptor source for this set is a human donor in good health. The CDR3 runs from the conserved cysteine through the conserved F or W. A D gene is named only where the DNA matches it firmly. Clone size is shown for a subset of rows, as once, few, many or a class of expanded clone.

TRBD1,TRBV12-3/TRBV12-4,TRBJ1-2,many,TGTGCCAGCAGTCCGGATCCGGACAGGTGGCTAGGCTATGGCTACACCTTC,CASSPDPDRWLGYGYTF
NA,TRBV29-1,TRBJ2-1,NA,TGCAGCGGAGTGGTAGCGAGCTCCTACAATGAGCAGTTCTTC,CSGVVASSYNEQFF
TRBD2,TRBV7-9,TRBJ2-7,many,TGTGCCAGCAGCTTAGTGTCTAGCGGGAGTTACGAGCAGTACTTC,CASSLVSSGSYEQYF
TRBD2,TRBV12-3/TRBV12-4,TRBJ2-1,many,TGTGCCACCAATTTGCGGGGGGGGGGTAAAGATGAGCAGTTCTTC,CATNLRGGGKDEQFF
TRBD1,TRBV28,TRBJ2-7,many,TGTGCCAGCAGTCCCCCACGGGACAGCCTTCCCCAGTACTTC,CASSPPRDSLPQYF
TRBD1,TRBV12-3/TRBV12-4,TRBJ2-5,NA,TGTGCCAGCAGTAGGACAGGGGGCGAAATTGAAGAGACCCAGTACTTC,CASSRTGGEIEETQYF
TRBD2,TRBV27,TRBJ2-7,few,TGTGCCAGCAGTTTGGCTAGCGGGGGCTACGAGCAGTACTTC,CASSLASGGYEQYF
NA,TRBV29-1,TRBJ2-1,NA,TGCAGCGGCATACTCGACAGAGAGGCCTACAATGAGCAGTTCTTC,CSGILDREAYNEQFF
TRBD1,TRBV4-3,TRBJ1-1,NA,TGCGCCAGCAGCCAAGACGACAGGGAGTTGAACACTGAAGCTTTCTTT,CASSQDDRELNTEAFF
NA,TRBV5-6,TRBJ2-7,NA,TGTGCCAGCAGCTTCGGAGTTGAGGGCTACGAGCAGTACTTC,CASSFGVEGYEQYF
TRBD1,TRBV5-5,TRBJ1-4,many,TGTGCCAGCAGCCTATTCCTCGGACAGGGGGTATTTGAAAAACTGTTTTTT,CASSLFLGQGVFEKLFF
NA,TRBV12-3/TRBV12-4,TRBJ2-3,many,TGTGCCAGCAGTTTACCAGGGTCTGATACGCAGTATTTT,CASSLPGSDTQYF
NA,TRBV4-2,TRBJ1-2,NA,TGTGCCAGCAGCCAAGAAGCCCACCGGGGCTATGGCTACACCTTC,CASSQEAHRGYGYTF
TRBD2,TRBV20-1,TRBJ2-1,medium-sized,TGCAGTGCCCGTCGGACTAGCGGGGATAGCAATGAGCAGTTCTTC,CSARRTSGDSNEQFF
TRBD2,TRBV15,TRBJ2-1,NA,TGTGCCACCAGCGGGACTAGCGGAGGTGAGCAGTTCTTC,CATSGTSGGEQFF
NA,TRBV14,TRBJ1-1,NA,TGTGCCAGCAGCCACCCCATCCGGACTGGGAACACTGAAGCTTTCTTT,CASSHPIRTGNTEAFF
TRBD1,TRBV27,TRBJ1-2,few,TGTGCCAGCAGTCTAAGAGGGACAGGGCCCTATGGCTACACCTTC,CASSLRGTGPYGYTF
NA,TRBV7-2,TRBJ2-1,many,TGTGCCAGCAGCTTTTACTTCAATGAGCAGTTCTTC,CASSFYFNEQFF
NA,TRBV5-1,TRBJ2-7,many,TGCGCCAGCAGCTCTGGACAAGAGGACGAGCAGTACTTC,CASSSGQEDEQYF
NA,TRBV4-3,TRBJ2-1,few,TGCGCCAGCAGCCAAGGGCGCCTTACCTACAATGAGCAGTTCTTC,CASSQGRLTYNEQFF
NA,TRBV10-3,TRBJ2-2,many,TGTGCCATCAGTGAAGGGGGCACCGGGGAGCTGTTTTTT,CAISEGGTGELFF
NA,TRBV5-1,TRBJ2-7,NA,TGCGCCAGCAGCTCACAAGGACCCTACTCCTACGAGCAGTACTTC,CASSSQGPYSYEQYF
NA,TRBV28,TRBJ1-1,NA,TGTGCCAGCAGCCCCTTACCCATGAACACTGAAGCTTTCTTT,CASSPLPMNTEAFF
NA,TRBV20-1,TRBJ1-1,many,TGCAGTGCTAGAGAGGAAATCGAAGCTTTCTTT,CSAREEIEAFF